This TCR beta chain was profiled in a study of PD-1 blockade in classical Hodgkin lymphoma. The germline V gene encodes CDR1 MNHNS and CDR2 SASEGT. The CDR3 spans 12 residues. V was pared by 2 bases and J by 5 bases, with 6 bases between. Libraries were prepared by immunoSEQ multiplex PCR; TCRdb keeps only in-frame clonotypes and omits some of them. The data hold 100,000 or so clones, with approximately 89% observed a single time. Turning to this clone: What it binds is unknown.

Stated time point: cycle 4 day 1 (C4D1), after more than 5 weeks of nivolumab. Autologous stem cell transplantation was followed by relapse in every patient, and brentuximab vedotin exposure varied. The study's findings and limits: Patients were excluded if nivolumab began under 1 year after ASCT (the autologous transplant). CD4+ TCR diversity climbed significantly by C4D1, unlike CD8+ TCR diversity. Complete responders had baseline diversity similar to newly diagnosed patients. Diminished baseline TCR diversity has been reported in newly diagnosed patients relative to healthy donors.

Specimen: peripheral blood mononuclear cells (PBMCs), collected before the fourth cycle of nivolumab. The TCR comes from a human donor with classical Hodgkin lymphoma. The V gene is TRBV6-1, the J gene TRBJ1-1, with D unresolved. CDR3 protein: CASSEQRTEAFF. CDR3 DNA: TGTGCCAGCAGTGAACAGCGGACTGAAGCTTTCTTT.